Listed here are 30 T cell receptor beta chains from one sample, sequenced in a study of blood T cell repertoires in COVID-19. Produced via immunoSEQ multiplex PCR; TCRdb's table is partial and in-frame only. The table shows approximately 160,000 clones, with 80% to 90% occurring only once. Input material: peripheral blood. These receptors came from a woman between 70 and 85 years old with acute or convalescent COVID-19.

The V call is TRBV7-8, the J call TRBJ1-4, with D maybe TRBD1 (6 bases). Trimming removed 1 base at V and 0 bases at J, with 18 bases between. Germline loops: CDR1 SGHVS, CDR2 FQNEAQ. The CDR3 consists of 19 residues. The CDR3 is CASSLEFSGRGATNEKLFF. Written as DNA, the CDR3 is TGTGCCAGCAGCTTAGAATTCTCAGGCAGGGGAGCAACTAATGAAAAACTGTTTTTT.

This chain links TRBV2 with TRBJ2-1; TRBD2 agrees at 8 bases. The CDR3 has 13 amino acids. Germline CDR1 reads SNHLY; CDR2 reads FYNNEI. V lost 7 bases and J lost 7; bases outside the gene matches: 6. Here the CDR3 reads CASMAGGPNEQFF. The DNA of the CDR3 is TGTGCCAGCATGGCGGGGGGACCAAATGAGCAGTTCTTC.

The rearrangement uses TRBV6-6 and TRBJ1-2, with D perhaps TRBD1 (5 bases). V lost 6 bases and J 12 bases, leaving 20 bases between the germline ends. Germline-derived CDR1 and CDR2 are MNHNY and SVGAGI (reference sequence). This CDR3 contains 13 residues. The CDR3 nucleotides are TGTGCCAGCAGCCCCGCCGAGCAGGGTAGCCACACCTTC. Encoded protein: CASSPAEQGSHTF.

The CDR3 protein is CASSIEQGAVYEQYF. Written as DNA, the CDR3 is TGTGCCAGCAGTATAGAACAGGGGGCCGTATACGAGCAGTACTTC. The V call is TRBV28, the J call TRBJ2-7, with 9 bases aligning to TRBD1. CDR1 MDHEN and CDR2 SYDVKM come from the germline V gene. The CDR3 totals 15 residues. After removal of 5 bases from V and 4 bases from J, the junction contained 9 bases not matched to a gene.

The gene calls are TRBV20-1 and TRBJ1-2, with D possibly matching TRBD1 (5 bases). The CDR3 covers 11 residues. The V and J ends lost 4 bases and 12 bases respectively, with 15 bases between them. Per the germline V gene, CDR1 is DFQATT and CDR2 is SNEGSKA (reference sequence). The CDR3 sequence is CSAKNRDRDTF. The CDR3 DNA is TGCAGTGCTAAGAATCGTGACAGAGACACCTTC.

This rearrangement joins TRBV5-1 to TRBJ1-3; D is perhaps TRBD1 (5 bases). CDR3 length: 17 residues. The V end was cut by 3 bases, the J end by 0 bases, with 16 bases between. Germline lookup yields CDR1 SGHRS and CDR2 YFSETQ. The CDR3 nucleotides are TGCGCCAGCAGCTACTGGACGGGGGGAAGCTCTGGAAACACCATATATTTT. This codes for CASSYWTGGSSGNTIYF.

This chain connects TRBV30 to TRBJ2-5; 7 bases are a match to TRBD1. The trim removed 0 bases at V and 7 bases at J, leaving 11 bases unmatched. The germline CDR1 and CDR2 sequences are GTSNPN and SVGIG (reference sequence). CDR3 length equals 15 residues. CDR3 nucleotide sequence: TGTGCCTGGAGTGTCCGAGGGGGCCTATTTGTGACCCAGTACTTC. The encoded protein is CAWSVRGGLFVTQYF.

V is TRBV6-2 or TRBV6-3 and J is TRBJ1-5; 7 bases map to TRBD1. Trimming at V came to 4 bases and at J to 2 bases, leaving 5 bases not matched to a gene. The CDR3 runs to 15 residues. Germline CDR1 MNHEY, CDR2 SVGEGT. The CDR3 DNA is TGTGCCAGCAGTTTAGGGGGCAGCCGCAATCAGCCCCAGCATTTT. Amino acids: CASSLGGSRNQPQHF.

This chain uses TRBV7-2 with TRBJ1-1; D is ambiguous. This CDR3 comprises 14 residues. CDR1 and CDR2 from the germline V gene are SGHTA and FQGNSA. V lost 2 bases, J lost 0 bases, and 7 bases lay in between. CDR3 nucleotide sequence: TGTGCCAGCAGCTTATGGGAGCTGAACACTGAAGCTTTCTTT. Its translation: CASSLWELNTEAFF.

V gene TRBV3-1 (or the pseudogene TRBV3-2) combines with J gene TRBJ1-5, with 7 bases lining up with TRBD1. The CDR3 sequence is 15 residues long. Germline lookup yields CDR1 LGHDT and CDR2 YNNKEL (reference sequence). Trimming removed 0 bases from V and 6 bases from J; junction bases left unmatched: 5. DNA of the CDR3: TGTGCCAGCAGCCAAGATAGACAGGGCGGTCAGCCCCAGCATTTT. Residues: CASSQDRQGGQPQHF.

The CDR3 here is CASSEVSGYEQYF. For the CDR3, the DNA is TGTGCCAGCAGCGAGGTTTCGGGTTACGAGCAGTACTTC. This sequence joins TRBV7-6 and TRBJ2-7; D is ambiguous. The V gene's germline CDR1 is SGHVS and CDR2 FNYEAQ. The CDR3 consists of 13 residues. V was shortened by 5 bases and J by 4 bases, with 12 bases between the two germline ends.

The chain combines TRBV4-3 with TRBJ2-5; D possibly corresponds to TRBD1 (6 bases). Germline V gives CDR1 LGHNA, CDR2 YSLEER. V lost 2 bases, J lost 2 bases, and 12 bases lay in between. The CDR3 is 15 amino acids. The CDR3 sequence is CASSQHTGLQETQYF. CDR3 in DNA: TGCGCCAGCAGCCAACACACAGGGCTACAAGAGACCCAGTACTTC.

The chain recombines TRBV19 with TRBJ1-1; D unclear. Looked up from germline, CDR1 is LNHDA and CDR2 is SQIVND (reference sequence). With 7 bases removed from V and 1 base from J, the gap between germline ends came to 13 bases. There are 14 residues in the CDR3. The CDR3 loop is CASKENPSNTEAFF. In nucleotides, the CDR3 is TGTGCCAGTAAGGAGAATCCGTCGAACACTGAAGCTTTCTTT.

V usage is TRBV2 and J usage is TRBJ1-1; D ambiguous. CDR3 size: 13 residues. V lost 7 bases and J 1 base, leaving 10 bases between the germline ends. CDR1 SNHLY and CDR2 FYNNEI come from the germline V gene. Here the CDR3 DNA reads TGTGCCAGCAAGGAGGGCAGGAACACTGAAGCTTTCTTT. It yields the protein CASKEGRNTEAFF. Based on the CDR3 plus reference TRBV2 and TRBJ1-1, the full variable domain is EPEVTQTPSHQVTQMGQEVILRCVPISNHLYFYWYRQILGQKVEFLVSFYNNEISEKSEIFDDQFSVERPDGSNFTLKIRSTKLEDSAMYFCASKEGRNTEAFFGQGTRLTVV.

This clone occurred a few times. The chain employs TRBV7-2 and TRBJ2-7; possible D gene TRBD2, 6 bases. Deletions cut 5 bases from V and 7 bases from J, with 24 bases between. The CDR3 consists of 16 residues. Germline-derived CDR1 and CDR2 are SGHTA and FQGNSA. The CDR3 is CASSPAGGPTWGEQYF. The CDR3 bases are TGTGCCAGCAGCCCCGCCGGGGGTCCAACCTGGGGGGAGCAGTACTTC. The full variable domain, with the rest looked up from reference TRBV7-2 and TRBJ2-7, is GAGVSQSPSNKVTEKGKDVELRCDPISGHTALYWYRQSLGQGLEFLIYFQGNSAPDKSGLPSDRFSAERTGGSVSTLTIQRTQQEDSAVYLCASSPAGGPTWGEQYFGPGTRLTVT.

CDR3 loop: CASTDPNSGRGYTGELFF. The DNA of the CDR3 is TGTGCCAGCACTGACCCCAATAGCGGGAGGGGATACACCGGGGAGCTGTTTTTT. The chain is built from TRBV11-2 and TRBJ2-2; 11 nucleotides align to TRBD2. V trimming: 7 bases; J trimming: 3 bases; junction bases outside the gene matches: 13. The CDR3 is made up of 18 amino acids. Per germline, CDR1 SGHAT and CDR2 FQNNGV.

This chain joins TRBV10-3 and TRBJ2-1, with 9 nucleotides matching TRBD2. CDR3 size: 14 residues. V trimming: 10 bases; J trimming: 3 bases; junction bases outside the gene matches: 7. The germline V gene has CDR1 ENHRY and CDR2 SYGVKD. The CDR3 region is CASSQREDYNEQFF. The CDR3 DNA sequence: TGTGCCAGCTCCCAGCGGGAGGACTACAATGAGCAGTTCTTC.

This clone was detected only a few times. The chain is built from TRBV7-8 and TRBJ1-1, with D uncertain. V was trimmed by 1 base and J by 4 bases, leaving 16 bases between them. The CDR3 has 16 residues. The germline CDR1 and CDR2 sequences are SGHVS and FQNEAQ. The CDR3 DNA is TGTGCCAGCAGCTTAGTTGTCGGTCGAGGGAGCACTGAAGCTTTCTTT. Translating it yields CASSLVVGRGSTEAFF.

The chain is built from TRBV6-1 and TRBJ1-2; tentatively, D is TRBD1 (6 bases). The V end was cut by 2 bases, the J end by 4 bases, with 8 bases between. Germline values: CDR1 MNHNS, CDR2 SASEGT. This CDR3 spans 13 amino acids. CDR3 in DNA: TGTGCCAGCAGTGAAACGACAGGCTATGGCTACACCTTC. It codes for CASSETTGYGYTF.

The chain is built from TRBV27 and TRBJ1-1, with TRBD1 matching 9 bases. Germline V lookup: CDR1 MNHEY, CDR2 SMNVEV (reference sequence). V lost 4 bases and J lost 1; bases outside the gene matches: 4. The length of the CDR3 is 15 residues. The CDR3 region is CASSWGTGRNTEAFF. DNA for the CDR3: TGTGCCAGCAGTTGGGGGACAGGGCGGAACACTGAAGCTTTCTTT.

This clone was observed once. This chain uses TRBV28 with TRBJ1-4, with D unresolved. V lost 3 bases and J lost 8, with 13 bases in between. The germline gives CDR1 MDHEN, CDR2 SYDVKM. The CDR3 totals 14 residues. The CDR3 sequence: CASSFTGSGEKLFF. The CDR3 nucleotides are TGTGCCAGCAGTTTCACGGGGAGCGGCGAAAAACTGTTTTTT.

The CDR3, as DNA: TGTGCCAGTAGTACCCTCGACAGGGGCTATGGCTACACCTTC. This sequence encodes CASSTLDRGYGYTF. The genes are TRBV19 and TRBJ1-2; 8 bases match TRBD1. Germline-derived CDR1 and CDR2 are LNHDA and SQIVND (reference sequence). This CDR3 has 14 residues. With 4 bases clipped from V and 4 bases from J, the junction kept 5 bases outside the gene matches.

The V and J genes are TRBV24-1 and TRBJ1-2; D is unclear. CDR1 and CDR2 from the germline V gene are KGHDR and SFDVKD. The ends were cut back, 1 base at V and 2 bases at J, with 7 bases in the middle. The CDR3 length is 14 residues. The CDR3 region is CATSDFDTNYGYTF. The CDR3 nucleotides are TGTGCCACCAGTGATTTCGACACCAACTATGGCTACACCTTC.

This rearrangement joins TRBV15 to TRBJ1-4; unclear D gene. V was clipped by 0 bases and J by 1 base, with 6 bases between them. The CDR3 runs 15 residues. CDR1 and CDR2 (germline): LNHNV, YYDKDF (reference sequence). Written as DNA, the CDR3 is TGTGCCACCAGCAGAGACAGGCAAACTAATGAAAAACTGTTTTTT. Translating gives CATSRDRQTNEKLFF.

This clone was picked up one time. The chain is built from TRBV10-3 and TRBJ1-3; D remains unclear. Germline CDR1 ENHRY, CDR2 SYGVKD. CDR3 size: 12 residues. Between the trimmed V and J ends, which lost 6 bases and 11 bases, there was a span of 14 bases. CDR3 sequence: CAIRSAGYAIYF. The CDR3 DNA is TGTGCCATCAGGAGCGCCGGGTACGCCATATATTTT.

The chain has TRBV18 and TRBJ2-7; possible D gene TRBD2, 5 bases. Germline assignment: CDR1 KGHSH and CDR2 LQKENI. V lost 6 bases to trimming and J lost 0 bases, with 9 bases between them. The CDR3 length is 13 residues. The CDR3 sequence: CASSPTSSYEQYF. As DNA, the CDR3 is TGTGCCAGCTCCCCTACTAGCTCCTACGAGCAGTACTTC. Drawing the rest from reference TRBV18 and TRBJ2-7, the complete variable domain is NAGVMQNPRHLVRRRGQEARLRCSPMKGHSHVYWYRQLPEEGLKFMVYLQKENIIDESGMPKERFSAEFPKEGPSILRIQQVVRGDSAAYFCASSPTSSYEQYFGPGTRLTVT.

V usage is TRBV6-2 or TRBV6-3 and J usage is TRBJ2-2; 8 bases agree with TRBD1. Trimming took 6 bases from V and 0 from J; bases not matched to a gene: 9. Germline V lookup: CDR1 MNHEY, CDR2 SVGEGT. The CDR3 is made up of 17 amino acids. CDR3 sequence: CASSLRGTGTNTGELFF. The CDR3, as DNA: TGTGCCAGCAGCCTAAGAGGGACAGGAACGAACACCGGGGAGCTGTTTTTT.

The J gene is TRBJ2-7, the V gene TRBV2, with 13 bases fitting TRBD2. Germline-derived CDR1 and CDR2 are SNHLY and FYNNEI. Trimming cost V 6 bases and J 1 base; bases outside gene matches: 6. The CDR3 loop spans 16 amino acids. The CDR3, as DNA: TGTGCCAGCAGGGAGACTAGCGGGGGGAGGTCCTACGAGCAGTACTTC. Its protein product is CASRETSGGRSYEQYF.

CDR3 DNA sequence: TGTGCCAGCAGTACTAGCGGGAGTGAATTGACCAAAAACATTCAGTACTTC. Translation: CASSTSGSELTKNIQYF. V gene TRBV2 combines with J gene TRBJ2-4; 11 bases line up with TRBD2. V lost 5 bases and J lost 2; bases outside the gene matches: 8. The CDR3 covers 17 residues. CDR1 and CDR2 (germline): SNHLY, FYNNEI.

This clone occurred once. V is TRBV7-6 and J is TRBJ1-5; perhaps TRBD1 as D (6 bases). V was pared by 5 bases and J by 4 bases, with 15 bases between. This CDR3 region has 15 residues. In germline, CDR1 is SGHVS, CDR2 FNYEAQ. The CDR3 reads CASSITRGLNQPQHF. The CDR3 DNA reads as TGTGCCAGCAGCATCACCAGGGGATTGAATCAGCCCCAGCATTTT.